The clone carrying this T cell receptor (beta chain) was seen just once. Antigen: not known. Noted treatment: around 19 received Ad26.COV2.S at low or high dose, single or two shots; a few received placebo; per-sample allocation not given. Sample collection was performed on day 63 after the first vaccine or placebo injection. The sample comes from a study of Ad26.COV2.S vaccination and SARS-CoV-2 variants. For the study at large: Vaccine-arm donor from the placebo-controlled COV1001 Ad26.COV2.S trial. The study gave Ad26.COV2.S intramuscularly, once or twice 56 days apart. The study's findings and limits: Individuals receiving vaccine had higher spike-specific TCR breadth than placebo recipients did. From the TCR breadth and depth analyses, total T cell responses may have been underestimated.

The ends lost 6 bases at V and 5 bases at J; junction bases unmatched: 10. Germline V CDR1 and CDR2: MNHEY, SVGAGI. The CDR3 spans 15 residues. Some clones are missing from TCRdb's copy, which holds only in-frame ones; the method was immunoSEQ multiplex PCR. The sample yields about 400,000 clones, around 91% seen once. The gene calls are TRBV6-5 and TRBJ2-5; 9 nucleotides agree with TRBD1. The clonotype originates from a person aged 18-65 years who received the Ad26.COV2.S COVID-19 vaccine or a placebo. Here the sequenced sample was peripheral blood, taken in a trial of Ad26.COV2.S vaccine versus placebo. The CDR3 nucleotides read TGTGCCAGCAGCCCCTACCGGACAGGGGTGGAGACCCAGTACTTC. Its protein is CASSPYRTGVETQYF.